One and the same sample provided the 14 T cell receptor beta chains below, sequenced in a study of T cells in Graves' hyperthyroidism and ophthalmopathy. Amplification of TCR beta CDR3 regions was performed using RNA transcripts as template. The HTBI primer set drove a first-round RT-PCR of the TCR CDR3. Using its own MiXCR run on the multiplex PCR reads, TCRdb lists one record per CDR3 protein. The sample has hundreds of thousands of distinct CDR3 sequences, roughly 14% seen once; the top ten hold around 13%. The sequencing input was blood. These receptors originate from a woman aged 45-65 years with Graves' ophthalmopathy.

This clonotype was seen many times. This sequence joins TRBV6-1 and TRBJ1-2; 9 bases line up with TRBD1. V lost 8 bases, J lost 7 bases, and 11 bases stayed unmatched. Per germline, CDR1 MNHNS and CDR2 SASEGT. The CDR3 spans 14 residues. The CDR3 nucleotides read TGTGCCAGCTCGACCGGGACAGGGTCACCTGGCTACACCTTC. Translated, it gives CASSTGTGSPGYTF.

At least ten counts were recorded for this clonotype. The DNA for the CDR3 is TGTGCCAGCAGCTTGGACAGTATCCCCTCCTACAATGAGCAGTTCTTC. Its translation is CASSLDSIPSYNEQFF. The V gene is TRBV5-4, the J gene TRBJ2-1; D unresolved. The CDR3 runs 16 residues. V lost 0 bases and J 0 bases, leaving 10 bases between the germline ends. Per germline, CDR1 SGHNT and CDR2 YYREEE (reference sequence).

This clonotype was seen repeatedly, ten times or more. V is TRBV12-3 or TRBV12-4 and J is TRBJ1-1; D is unresolved. V was pared by 4 bases and J by 3 bases, with 9 bases between. This CDR3 contains 13 residues. CDR3 nucleotides: TGTGCCAGCAGTTACAACAGTTACACTGAAGCTTTCTTT. This codes for CASSYNSYTEAFF.

V gene TRBV14 combines with J gene TRBJ2-7, with TRBD2 matching over 8 bases. The CDR3 contains 22 residues. The V gene's germline CDR1 is SGHDN and CDR2 FVKESK. The V segment lost 0 bases and the J segment 1 base; nucleotides outside the gene matches: 23. In DNA form, the CDR3 reads TGTGCCAGCAGCCAAGAGAGGCTCAGGGTCTCTAGCGGGTACGTTCGGTCCTACGAGCAGTACTTC. It is translated as CASSQERLRVSSGYVRSYEQYF.

Many counts were recorded for this clonotype. The chain employs TRBV12-5 and TRBJ2-5; 9 nucleotides align to TRBD2. Germline CDR1 LGHNT, CDR2 FRNRAP. There are 21 residues in the CDR3. Losses at the gene ends were 1 base for V and 4 bases for J; bases not matched to a gene: 22. The CDR3 coding sequence is TGTGCTAGTGGTTTGGCACCCCCTCCGGGTAGCGGGAGTCGAGGGGGAGAGACCCAGTACTTC. It is translated as CASGLAPPPGSGSRGGETQYF. Filled out from reference TRBV12-5 and TRBJ2-5, the complete variable domain reads DARVTQTPRHKVTEMGQEVTMRCQPILGHNTVFWYRQTMMQGLELLAYFRNRAPLDDSGMPKDRFSAEMPDATLATLKIQPSEPRDSAVYFCASGLAPPPGSGSRGGETQYFGPGTRLLVL.

Concerning this clonotype: Compared with germline, one end of the junction differs, possibly owing to a read error. The chain combines TRBV6-1 with TRBJ1-2; 8 bases match TRBD1. The germline CDR1 and CDR2 sequences are MNHNS and SASEGT. This CDR3 spans 14 amino acids. The CDR3 spells CASTYRGFNSGYTF. In DNA form, the CDR3 reads TGTGCCAGCACATACAGGGGGTTTAACTCTGGCTACACCTTC.

This clonotype was seen repeatedly, ten times or more. J is TRBJ2-1 and V is TRBV28; D gene ambiguous. V lost 4 bases, J lost 4 bases, and 8 bases lay in between. This CDR3 is built from 13 residues. In germline, CDR1 is MDHEN, CDR2 SYDVKM. CDR3 coding DNA: TGTGCCAGCAGTTGGGCTACTTACAATGAGCAGTTCTTC. Its protein product is CASSWATYNEQFF.

This clonotype appeared a few times. V is TRBV4-2 and J is TRBJ2-7; 9 bases line up with TRBD2. The CDR3 is 16 amino acids. CDR1 is LGHNA, CDR2 YNFKEQ, per germline. V shed 8 bases and J 4 bases; nucleotides not matched to a gene: 15. The CDR3 is CASRRLAEGGGYEQYF. The DNA of the CDR3 is TGTGCCAGCCGTCGACTAGCGGAGGGGGGCGGGTACGAGCAGTACTTC.

At least ten counts were recorded for this clonotype. The chain recombines TRBV6-6 with TRBJ2-5; possible D gene TRBD2, 6 bases. The CDR3 loop spans 15 amino acids. Trimming left V 0 bases short and J 9 bases short, with 17 bases between. The germline V gene encodes CDR1 MNHNY and CDR2 SVGAGI (reference sequence). CDR3 region: CASSYSVAAMVAQYF. Here the CDR3 DNA reads TGTGCCAGCAGTTACTCTGTAGCGGCCATGGTGGCCCAGTACTTC.

This clonotype was detected only a few times. This chain joins TRBV20-1 and TRBJ2-7; 10 nucleotides line up with TRBD2. This CDR3 has 14 amino acids. Trimming removed 6 bases from V and 0 bases from J; junction bases left unmatched: 5. The germline V gene has CDR1 DFQATT and CDR2 SNEGSKA (reference sequence). The chain's CDR3 is CSATLAGSSYEQYF. The CDR3 coding sequence is TGCAGTGCCACACTAGCGGGGAGCTCCTACGAGCAGTACTTC.

In this sample, this clonotype turned up many times. The V and J genes are TRBV24-1 and TRBJ2-7; the match to TRBD2 covers 8 bases. Germline CDR1 reads KGHDR; CDR2 reads SFDVKD. J was trimmed by 6 bases and V by 4 bases; bases with no gene match: 10. The CDR3 spans 15 residues. CDR3 loop: CATSDLTGRVCEQYF. The CDR3 nucleotides are TGTGCCACCAGTGACCTGACCGGGAGGGTTTGCGAGCAGTACTTC.

This clonotype was seen ten or more times. The CDR3 DNA follows: TGTGCCAGCAGTTCTCGCCGGCAAGAGACCCAGTACTTC. It yields the protein CASSSRRQETQYF. The V call is TRBV12-3 or TRBV12-4, the J call TRBJ2-5; D call uncertain. V lost 4 bases and J lost 2, with 8 bases in between. This CDR3 region has 13 residues.

The V and J genes are TRBV7-9 and TRBJ2-5; 8 nucleotides align to TRBD2. Germline-derived CDR1 and CDR2 are SEHNR and FQNEAQ (reference sequence). Losses at the gene ends were 0 bases for V and 5 bases for J; bases not matched to a gene: 2. The CDR3 has 14 residues. The CDR3 here is CASSLARGGETQYF. The CDR3 nucleotides are TGTGCCAGCAGCTTAGCCCGGGGGGGGGAGACCCAGTACTTC.

This clonotype was detected a few times. This sequence joins TRBV24-1 and TRBJ2-6; 9 bases fit TRBD2. Germline loops: CDR1 KGHDR, CDR2 SFDVKD. J lost 0 bases, V lost 3 bases, and 5 bases had no gene match. The CDR3 runs to 18 residues. The CDR3 DNA is TGTGCCACCAGTGATACTAGCGGGCAATACTCTGGGGCCAACGTCCTGACTTTC. Amino acids: CATSDTSGQYSGANVLTF.